This TCR beta chain was sequenced for a study of vaccination and CD4 T cells after COVID-19. General observations from the study: Reactive clone data from convalescent patients indicated a median of approximately 90% appearing only post-vaccination.

The study sequenced cultured CD4+ T cell DNA using the Oncomine TCR Beta short-read assay. It was from cultured CD4+ T cells that genomic DNA was extracted. A single record per CDR3 protein comes from TCRdb applying MiXCR to the PCR reads. There are 15,000 to 20,000 distinct CDR3 sequences in the sample; 45% to 55% occur only once, and 7.5% to 9.5% lies in the top ten. By its share, this clonotype is medium-sized (0.01 to 0.1%). Its antigen is undetermined. The treatment denotes: roughly 11-day PBMC culture with coronavirus spike peptide pools or control peptides (ViraFEST assay). ViraFEST relied on peptide pools to expand antigen-specific T cells; the TCRs were sequenced afterward. The sequencing input was CD4+ T cells from blood, cultured in vitro. The sequence was obtained from a human donor who had recovered from COVID-19.

The DNA for the CDR3 is TGTGCCAGCAGACCCACAGGGGGAAATCAGCCCCAGCATTTT. This encodes CASRPTGGNQPQHF. This chain connects TRBV6-1 to TRBJ1-5; 8 bases align to TRBD1. V shed 6 bases, J shed 4 bases, and the junction held 5 bases outside the gene matches. CDR3 length: 14 residues. Germline lookup yields CDR1 MNHNS and CDR2 SASEGT.